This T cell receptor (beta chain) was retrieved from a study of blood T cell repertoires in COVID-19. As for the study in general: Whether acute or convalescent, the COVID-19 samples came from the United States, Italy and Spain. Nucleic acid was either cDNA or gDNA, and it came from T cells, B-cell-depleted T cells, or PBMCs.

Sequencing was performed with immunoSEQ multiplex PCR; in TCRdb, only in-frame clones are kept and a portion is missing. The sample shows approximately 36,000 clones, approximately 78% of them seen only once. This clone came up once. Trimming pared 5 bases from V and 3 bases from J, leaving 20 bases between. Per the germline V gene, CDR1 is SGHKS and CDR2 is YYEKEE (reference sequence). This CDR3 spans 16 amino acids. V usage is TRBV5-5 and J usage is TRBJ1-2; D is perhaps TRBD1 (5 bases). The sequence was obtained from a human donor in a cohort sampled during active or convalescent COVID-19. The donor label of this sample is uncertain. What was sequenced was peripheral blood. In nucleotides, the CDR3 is TGTGCCAGCAGACTAGGAGGGGATCCTAGGGACTATGGCTACACCTTC. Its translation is CASRLGGDPRDYGYTF.